This T cell receptor beta chain was sequenced in a study of OX40 agonist ivuxolimab in advanced cancers. There are a few counts of this clone. Germline V gene sequence: CDR1 MNHEY, CDR2 SVGAGI. This CDR3 comprises 12 residues. V lost 5 bases, J lost 8 bases, and 12 bases lay in between. The repertoire was sequenced with immunoSEQ multiplex PCR; TCRdb's copy has only in-frame clones and lacks some. The sample comprises 49,000 or so clones, about 88% of which are singletons, and roughly 49% rests with the top ten. The rearrangement uses TRBV6-5 and TRBJ1-2; D is ambiguous. The clonotype originates from an adult with an advanced solid tumor such as melanoma, head and neck, liver or kidney cancer. The material sequenced was CD4+ or CD8+ T cells sorted from blood, taken in a trial of the OX40 agonist ivuxolimab. CDR3 DNA sequence: TGTGCCAGCAGTAGGCCAGGTTTGGGCTACACCTTC. Amino acid sequence: CASSRPGLGYTF.